This T cell receptor beta chain derives from a study of shared clonotypes between healthy human individuals. The data were produced by immunoSEQ multiplex PCR, yet TCRdb's version contains in-frame clones alone and is incomplete. The profile shows approximately 700,000 clones, around three quarters of them singletons. Note on this clone: Its cognate antigen is unknown.

Study-wide findings and caveats: The rarefaction results pointed to incomplete sorted-subset sequencing despite large depth.

The clonotype comes from a woman aged 25 to 39 in good health. The sample was memory CD4+ T cells sorted from blood. The sample's subset: CD45RA-negative fraction.

CDR3 sequence (DNA): TGTGCCAGCAGCCCAAGGACAGGGGGCGCGGGGTTCTATGGCTACACCTTC. Protein sequence: CASSPRTGGAGFYGYTF. The gene calls are TRBV5-5 and TRBJ1-2; 11 positions agree with TRBD1. The CDR3 spans 17 residues. Germline CDR1 SGHKS, CDR2 YYEKEE (reference sequence). J gave up 4 bases and V 4 bases, and 12 bases lay outside the gene matches.